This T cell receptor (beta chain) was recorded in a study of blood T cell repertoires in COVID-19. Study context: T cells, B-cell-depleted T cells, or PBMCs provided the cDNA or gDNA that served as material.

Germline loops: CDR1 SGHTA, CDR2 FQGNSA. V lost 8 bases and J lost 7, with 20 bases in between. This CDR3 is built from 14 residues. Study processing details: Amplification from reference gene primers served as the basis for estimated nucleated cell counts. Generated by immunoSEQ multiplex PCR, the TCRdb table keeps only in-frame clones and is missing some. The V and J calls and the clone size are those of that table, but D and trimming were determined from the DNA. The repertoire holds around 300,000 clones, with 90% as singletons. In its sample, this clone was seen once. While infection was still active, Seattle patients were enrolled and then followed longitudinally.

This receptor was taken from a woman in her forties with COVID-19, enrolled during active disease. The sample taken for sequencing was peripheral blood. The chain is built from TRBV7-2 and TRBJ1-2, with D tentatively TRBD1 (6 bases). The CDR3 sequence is CASLEGGAGLGYTF. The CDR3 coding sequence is TGTGCCAGCTTAGAGGGGGGGGCAGGTCTTGGCTACACCTTC.